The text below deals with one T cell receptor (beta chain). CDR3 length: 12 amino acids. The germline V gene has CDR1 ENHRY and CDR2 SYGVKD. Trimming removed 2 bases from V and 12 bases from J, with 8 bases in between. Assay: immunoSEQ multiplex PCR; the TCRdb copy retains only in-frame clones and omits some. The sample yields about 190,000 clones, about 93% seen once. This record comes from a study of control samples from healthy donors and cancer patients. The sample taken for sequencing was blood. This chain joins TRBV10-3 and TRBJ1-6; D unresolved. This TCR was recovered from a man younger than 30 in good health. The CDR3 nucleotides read TGTGCCATCAGTGAGAGTGAAGGACCCCTCCACTTT. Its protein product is CAISESEGPLHF.